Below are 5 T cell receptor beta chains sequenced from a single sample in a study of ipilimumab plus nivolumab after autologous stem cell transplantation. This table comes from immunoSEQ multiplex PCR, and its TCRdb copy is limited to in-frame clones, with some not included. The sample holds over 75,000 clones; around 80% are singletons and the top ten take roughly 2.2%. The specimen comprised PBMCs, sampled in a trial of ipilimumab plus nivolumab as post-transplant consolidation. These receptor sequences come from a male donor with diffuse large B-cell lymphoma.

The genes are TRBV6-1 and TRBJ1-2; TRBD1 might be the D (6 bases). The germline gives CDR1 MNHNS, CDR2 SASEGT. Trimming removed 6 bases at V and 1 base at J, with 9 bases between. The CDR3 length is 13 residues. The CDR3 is CASRRTDNYGYTF. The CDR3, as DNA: TGTGCCAGCAGAAGGACAGATAACTATGGCTACACCTTC.

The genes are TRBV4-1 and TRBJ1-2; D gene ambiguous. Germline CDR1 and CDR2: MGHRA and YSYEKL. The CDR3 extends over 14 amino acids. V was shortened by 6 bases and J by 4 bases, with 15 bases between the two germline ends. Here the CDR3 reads CASRKDLTSYGYTF. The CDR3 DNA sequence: TGCGCCAGCAGGAAGGACCTAACGAGCTATGGCTACACCTTC.

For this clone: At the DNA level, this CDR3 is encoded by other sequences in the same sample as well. The CDR3 DNA is TGTGCCAGCAGGGGGCAGGGGGCTTCCTACGAGCAGTACTTC. Amino acids: CASRGQGASYEQYF. V usage is TRBV6-5 and J usage is TRBJ2-7; 8 positions match TRBD1. The germline gives CDR1 MNHEY, CDR2 SVGAGI. The CDR3 sequence is 14 residues long. V was pared by 6 bases and J by 1 base, with 5 bases of the junction left unmatched.

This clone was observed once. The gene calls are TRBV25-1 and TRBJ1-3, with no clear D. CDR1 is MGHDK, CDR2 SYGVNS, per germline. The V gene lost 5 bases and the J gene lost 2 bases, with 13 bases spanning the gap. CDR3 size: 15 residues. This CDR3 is CASSSHREPGNTIYF. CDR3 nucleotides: TGTGCCAGCAGTTCACATCGGGAACCTGGAAACACCATATATTTT.

The CDR3 protein is CASSLASGANVLTF. The CDR3 region has the DNA TGTGCCAGCAGCTTAGCTAGTGGGGCCAACGTCCTGACTTTC. V is TRBV7-6 and J is TRBJ2-6; no definite D call. The CDR3 loop spans 14 amino acids. Trimming removed 0 bases from V and 3 bases from J, with 3 bases in between. Germline lookup yields CDR1 SGHVS and CDR2 FNYEAQ.